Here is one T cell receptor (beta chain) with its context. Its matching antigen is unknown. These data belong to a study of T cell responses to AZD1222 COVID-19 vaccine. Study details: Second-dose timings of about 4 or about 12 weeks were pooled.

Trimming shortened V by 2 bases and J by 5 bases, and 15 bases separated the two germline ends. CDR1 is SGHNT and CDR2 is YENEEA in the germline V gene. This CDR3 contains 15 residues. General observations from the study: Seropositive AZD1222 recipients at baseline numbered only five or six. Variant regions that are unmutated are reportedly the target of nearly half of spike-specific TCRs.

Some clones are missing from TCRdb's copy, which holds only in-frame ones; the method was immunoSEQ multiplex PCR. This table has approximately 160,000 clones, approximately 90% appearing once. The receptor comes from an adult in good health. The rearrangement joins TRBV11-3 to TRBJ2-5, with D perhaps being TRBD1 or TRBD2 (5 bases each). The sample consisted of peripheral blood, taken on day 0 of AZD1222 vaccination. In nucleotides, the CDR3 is TGTGCCAGCAGCTTACAACGAGGGGTGGGGGAGACCCAGTACTTC. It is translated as CASSLQRGVGETQYF. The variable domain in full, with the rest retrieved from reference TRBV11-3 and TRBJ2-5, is EAGVVQSPRYKIIEKKQPVAFWCNPISGHNTLYWYLQNLGQGPELLIRYENEEAVDDSQLPKDRFSAERLKGVDSTLKIQPAELGDSAVYLCASSLQRGVGETQYFGPGTRLLVL.